The 31 T cell receptor beta chains in this list originate from one sample, sequenced in a study of blood T cell repertoires in COVID-19. This table comes from immunoSEQ multiplex PCR, and its TCRdb copy is limited to in-frame clones, with some not included. The sample records around 240,000 clones, about nine tenths being singletons. Material for sequencing was PBMCs or T cells enriched from blood (not recorded which). Every receptor here comes from a man aged 45 to 65 who had been exposed to COVID-19.

The chain recombines TRBV7-6 with TRBJ1-2; TRBD1 might be the D (6 bases). Trimming cost V 3 bases and J 9 bases, with 14 bases left between them. The CDR3 spans 13 residues. Germline V gene lookup returns CDR1 SGHVS and CDR2 FNYEAQ. This CDR3 is CASSFNRDTSYTF. The CDR3 DNA is TGTGCCAGCAGCTTTAACAGGGACACGAGCTACACCTTC. The full variable domain, its missing parts supplied by reference TRBV7-6 and TRBJ1-2, is GAGVSQSPRYKVTKRGQDVALRCDPISGHVSLYWYRQALGQGPEFLTYFNYEAQQDKSGLPNDRFSAERPEGSISTLTIQRTEQRDSAMYRCASSFNRDTSYTFGSGTRLTVV.

The rearrangement links TRBV7-6 to TRBJ2-7, with 12 bases identical to TRBD1. The CDR3 totals 15 residues. Losses at the gene ends were 0 bases for V and 5 bases for J; bases not matched to a gene: 2. The germline V gene has CDR1 SGHVS and CDR2 FNYEAQ. The CDR3 region is CASSLAGTGGHEQYF. CDR3 in DNA: TGTGCCAGCAGCTTAGCGGGGACAGGGGGCCACGAGCAGTACTTC.

This clone was picked up one time. The J gene is TRBJ2-1, the V gene TRBV10-3; 10 bases line up with TRBD1. V was pared by 10 bases and J by 6 bases, with 3 bases of the junction left unmatched. The CDR3 is 12 residues long. Germline lookup yields CDR1 ENHRY and CDR2 SYGVKD. The CDR3 DNA reads TGTGCCACCCGGACAGGGGGCAATGAGCAGTTCTTC. Encoded protein: CATRTGGNEQFF.

The rearrangement joins TRBV16 to TRBJ1-4; TRBD1 matches 7 bases. Germline V lookup: CDR1 KGHSY, CDR2 FQNENV. The CDR3 is 15 residues long. V was pared by 4 bases and J by 7 bases, with 9 bases of the junction left unmatched. DNA of the CDR3: TGTGCCAGCAGCCGTTCACAGGGGTCCGGTGAAAAACTGTTTTTT. It is translated as CASSRSQGSGEKLFF.

J is TRBJ1-1 and V is TRBV14; tentative D call: TRBD1 (5 bases). Trimming shortened V by 4 bases and J by 1 base, and 13 bases separated the two germline ends. Germline CDR1 reads SGHDN; CDR2 reads FVKESK. CDR3 size: 15 residues. CDR3 DNA sequence: TGTGCCAGCAGCCGAGGCGGGGCAGAGAACACTGAAGCTTTCTTT. Translation gives CASSRGGAENTEAFF.

The V and J genes are TRBV10-3 and TRBJ2-5; TRBD1 aligns across 11 bases. Germline loops: CDR1 ENHRY, CDR2 SYGVKD. The CDR3 contains 16 residues. The ends lost 4 bases at V and 0 bases at J; junction bases unmatched: 4. CDR3 sequence (DNA): TGTGCCATCAGTGTGGGACAGGGGGGGAACCAAGAGACCCAGTACTTC. The encoded protein is CAISVGQGGNQETQYF.

The chain recombines TRBV5-1 with TRBJ2-5, with D uncertain. The V gene's germline CDR1 is SGHRS and CDR2 YFSETQ. Trimming stripped 4 bases from V and 0 bases from J, with 10 bases between. The CDR3 has 14 amino acids. CDR3 loop: CASSPGSYQETQYF. The DNA for the CDR3 is TGCGCCAGCAGCCCTGGCAGTTACCAAGAGACCCAGTACTTC.

This clone was seen only a few times. V gene TRBV7-3 combines with J gene TRBJ2-7; 9 bases align to TRBD1. CDR3 size: 16 residues. The trim removed 1 base at V and 3 bases at J, leaving 7 bases unmatched. CDR1 SGHTA and CDR2 FQGTGA come from the germline V gene. The CDR3 DNA follows: TGTGCCAGCAGCTTAAGTGGGACAGGGATTTACTACGAGCAGTACTTC. Protein sequence: CASSLSGTGIYYEQYF.

V is TRBV11-2 and J is TRBJ2-2, with D uncertain. The CDR3 length is 12 residues. The V end lost 3 bases, the J end lost 6 bases, and 5 bases lay between the germline ends. CDR1 and CDR2 from the germline V gene are SGHAT and FQNNGV. CDR3 sequence: CASSFHPGELFF. CDR3 bases: TGTGCCAGCAGCTTTCATCCCGGGGAGCTGTTTTTT.

This clone appeared a few times. This chain joins TRBV24-1 and TRBJ2-1; the D gene is possibly TRBD1 (8 bases). The CDR3 consists of 19 residues. Trimming pared 4 bases from V and 6 bases from J, leaving 27 bases between. The germline V gene encodes CDR1 KGHDR and CDR2 SFDVKD. CDR3 residues: CATSDPTGGELLGSNEQFF. As DNA, the CDR3 is TGTGCCACCAGTGACCCAACAGGGGGGGAGCTTCTAGGTAGCAATGAGCAGTTCTTC.

The gene calls are TRBV30 and TRBJ2-2; TRBD2 might be the D (6 bases). The CDR3 is 14 amino acids. Germline CDR1 and CDR2: GTSNPN and SVGIG (reference sequence). Trimming took 0 bases from V and 6 from J, leaving 11 bases between them. CDR3 residues: CAWSVGGSSGELFF. The CDR3 DNA is TGTGCCTGGAGTGTAGGAGGGAGTTCCGGGGAGCTGTTTTTT.

The chain employs TRBV6-2 or TRBV6-3 and TRBJ2-5; 7 bases match TRBD2. This CDR3 contains 15 residues. The germline V gene has CDR1 MNHEY and CDR2 SVGEGT. The V and J ends lost 2 bases and 3 bases, in that order; junction bases with no gene match: 6. This CDR3 reads CASSYGASGEETQYF. The CDR3 DNA reads TGTGCCAGCAGTTACGGGGCTAGCGGCGAAGAGACCCAGTACTTC.

The CDR3 bases are TGTGCCAGCTTCTTCCGCTCTCCCCACCCCAGCTCCTACAATGAGCAGTTCTTC. This gives the protein CASFFRSPHPSSYNEQFF. The rearrangement joins TRBV28 to TRBJ2-1; D remains unclear. V gave up 8 bases and J gave up 0 bases, with 23 bases separating them. The CDR3 runs 18 residues. In germline, CDR1 is MDHEN, CDR2 SYDVKM.

J is TRBJ2-2 and V is TRBV7-2; 7 bases line up with TRBD2. CDR3 length equals 15 residues. V lost 2 bases to trimming and J lost 7 bases; unmatched junction nucleotides: 7. From germline, CDR1 is SGHTA and CDR2 FQGNSA. The CDR3 loop reads CASSLMERGNGELFF. The CDR3 DNA sequence: TGTGCCAGCAGCTTAATGGAGCGGGGTAACGGGGAGCTGTTTTTT.

The chain couples TRBV13 to TRBJ2-5; D is unresolved. The length of the CDR3 is 16 residues. V was clipped by 5 bases and J by 0 bases, with 16 bases between them. Germline V gene sequence: CDR1 PRHDT, CDR2 FYEKMQ (reference sequence). This CDR3 reads CASSHPSDGYQETQYF. For the CDR3, the DNA is TGTGCCAGCAGCCACCCCTCTGACGGGTACCAAGAGACCCAGTACTTC.

The chain carries TRBV19 and TRBJ1-5; D may be TRBD1 (6 bases). Germline V lookup: CDR1 LNHDA, CDR2 SQIVND (reference sequence). The CDR3 totals 14 residues. V was clipped by 3 bases and J by 3 bases, with 9 bases between them. The CDR3, as DNA: TGTGCCAGTAGTATTAGGGGGTACAATCAGCCCCAGCATTTT. This encodes CASSIRGYNQPQHF.

The chain employs TRBV10-2 and TRBJ1-5; D call uncertain. The CDR3 has 15 amino acids. V shed 7 bases and J shed 2 bases, with 15 bases lying between them. The germline V gene encodes CDR1 WSHSY and CDR2 SAAADI. CDR3 in DNA: TGCGCCAGCATGGTATCCCTGGCGGGCAATCAGCCCCAGCATTTT. This encodes CASMVSLAGNQPQHF.

The chain has TRBV7-9 and TRBJ1-5; unclear D gene. Germline CDR1 is SEHNR and CDR2 is FQNEAQ (reference sequence). The CDR3 sequence is 13 residues long. The ends were cut back, 5 bases at V and 4 bases at J, with 9 bases in the middle. CDR3 coding DNA: TGTGCCAGCAGCCCACTTGAGAATCAGCCCCAGCATTTT. Its protein is CASSPLENQPQHF.

This clone turned up a few times. The rearrangement uses TRBV30 and TRBJ1-3; the D is unclear. Germline CDR1 is GTSNPN and CDR2 is SVGIG (reference sequence). V lost 1 base to trimming and J lost 0 bases, with 7 bases between them. This CDR3 has 14 residues. As DNA, the CDR3 is TGTGCCTGGAGTGGAGGGTTCTCTGGAAACACCATATATTTT. It translates to CAWSGGFSGNTIYF. The variable domain in full, with the rest retrieved from reference TRBV30 and TRBJ1-3, is SQTIHQWPATLVQPVGSPLSLECTVEGTSNPNLYWYRQAAGRGLQLLFYSVGIGQISSEVPQNLSASRPQDRQFILSSKKLLLSDSGFYLCAWSGGFSGNTIYFGEGSWLTVV.

The rearrangement links TRBV19 to TRBJ1-1, with a weak D call TRBD1 (5 bases). The CDR3 contains 15 residues. Between the trimmed V and J ends, which lost 4 bases and 0 bases, there was a span of 12 bases. The V gene's germline CDR1 is LNHDA and CDR2 SQIVND (reference sequence). The CDR3 DNA follows: TGTGCCAGTAGTAGAACGGGACTTATGAACACTGAAGCTTTCTTT. The encoded protein is CASSRTGLMNTEAFF.

The V call is TRBV4-2, the J call TRBJ1-5; D possibly corresponds to TRBD1 (5 bases). The CDR3 has 17 residues. The V and J ends lost 0 bases and 3 bases respectively, with 15 bases between them. Germline CDR1 and CDR2: LGHNA and YNFKEQ. As DNA, the CDR3 is TGTGCCAGCAGCCAAGAAGGGTCAGGGATTTACAATCAGCCCCAGCATTTT. It encodes CASSQEGSGIYNQPQHF.

The chain couples TRBV27 to TRBJ1-5; 8 bases agree with TRBD1. The CDR3 sequence is 15 residues long. Germline V gives CDR1 MNHEY, CDR2 SMNVEV (reference sequence). The ends lost 6 bases at V and 9 bases at J; junction bases unmatched: 13. The CDR3 here is CASSPGTGPQLPQHF. CDR3 coding DNA: TGTGCCAGCAGCCCCGGGACAGGCCCACAGTTGCCCCAGCATTTT.

This clone was counted a single time. This chain connects TRBV7-3 to TRBJ2-1, with a possible D match to TRBD1 (6 bases). This CDR3 contains 12 residues. Germline V gene data show CDR1 as SGHTA and CDR2 as FQGTGA. V lost 5 bases and J 10 bases, leaving 12 bases between the germline ends. CDR3 in DNA: TGTGCCAGCAGCCCAAACAGGGACGAGCAGTTCTTC. Its protein is CASSPNRDEQFF.

This chain uses TRBV29-1 with TRBJ1-5; weak D call: TRBD1 (6 bases). The CDR3 covers 14 residues. V was trimmed by 4 bases and J by 2 bases, leaving 12 bases between them. Germline values: CDR1 SQVTM, CDR2 ANQGSEA. This CDR3 reads CSVAGGGGNQPQHF. The CDR3 DNA sequence: TGCAGCGTTGCGGGAGGGGGAGGCAATCAGCCCCAGCATTTT.

Concerning this clone itself: This sample also contains other DNA sequences that code for the same CDR3. The V and J genes are TRBV7-2 and TRBJ2-7; D possibly corresponds to TRBD2 (7 bases). The germline CDR1 and CDR2 sequences are SGHTA and FQGNSA. There are 14 residues in the CDR3. Between the trimmed V and J ends, which lost 0 bases and 6 bases, there was a span of 12 bases. The CDR3 here is CASSLAGGPLEQYF. Written as DNA, the CDR3 is TGTGCCAGCAGCTTAGCGGGGGGGCCTCTCGAGCAGTACTTC.

This chain uses TRBV2 with TRBJ2-1; tentative D call: TRBD1 (6 bases). Germline V lookup: CDR1 SNHLY, CDR2 FYNNEI. Trimming removed 6 bases at V and 4 bases at J, with 16 bases between. The CDR3 runs 15 residues. The CDR3 loop is CASRRKVDSYNEQFF. The CDR3 DNA follows: TGTGCCAGCAGGCGGAAAGTGGACAGTTACAATGAGCAGTTCTTC.

This clone was counted a single time. The chain links TRBV6-5 to TRBJ1-4, with D possibly TRBD1 on 6 matching bases. The CDR3 is 15 amino acids. Germline-derived CDR1 and CDR2 are MNHEY and SVGAGI. V was cut by 5 bases and J by 7 bases, with 17 bases left in between. As DNA, the CDR3 is TGTGCCAGCAGTCTAAATTGGGACACCCGTGAAAAACTGTTTTTT. Its protein product is CASSLNWDTREKLFF.

This clone was observed a few times. The chain carries TRBV24-1 and TRBJ1-1, with TRBD1 as a possible D gene (5 bases). Germline CDR1 and CDR2: KGHDR and SFDVKD. The CDR3 sequence is 16 residues long. Between the trimmed V and J ends, which lost 3 bases and 0 bases, there was a span of 13 bases. The CDR3 region is CATSDGGTRLNTEAFF. For the CDR3, the DNA is TGTGCCACCAGTGATGGAGGGACCCGATTGAACACTGAAGCTTTCTTT.

V gene TRBV27 combines with J gene TRBJ1-2; TRBD1 is a possible D gene (5 bases). The germline V gene has CDR1 MNHEY and CDR2 SMNVEV (reference sequence). CDR3 length: 13 amino acids. The ends were cut back, 2 bases at V and 8 bases at J, with 12 bases in the middle. The CDR3 is CASSLMGLGGYTF. The CDR3 bases are TGTGCCAGCAGTTTAATGGGGCTGGGCGGCTACACCTTC.

The chain has TRBV5-1 and TRBJ2-2; 8 bases fit TRBD1. Germline values: CDR1 SGHRS, CDR2 YFSETQ. V lost 5 bases and J lost 1; bases outside the gene matches: 16. The CDR3 has 19 amino acids. CDR3 in DNA: TGCGCCAGCAGGATCGCGCTATCCCGGGACAGGAGGAACACCGGGGAGCTGTTTTTT. Translated, it gives CASRIALSRDRRNTGELFF.

As DNA, the CDR3 is TGTGCCACCAGTGACTCCACCCCCGGACAGGGTCGCACAGATACGCAGTATTTT. Translated, it gives CATSDSTPGQGRTDTQYF. This chain links TRBV24-1 with TRBJ2-3; 8 nucleotides line up with TRBD1. The CDR3 contains 18 residues. Losses at the gene ends were 4 bases for V and 1 base for J; bases not matched to a gene: 12. CDR1 and CDR2 (germline): KGHDR, SFDVKD.